Sequencing of this T cell receptor beta chain was carried out in a study of blood T cell repertoires in COVID-19. Study information: The study drew acute and convalescent COVID-19 samples from the United States, Italy and Spain. From T cells, B-cell-depleted T cells, or PBMCs came the material, which was cDNA or gDNA.

This CDR3 region has 17 residues. Looked up from germline, CDR1 is MGHRA and CDR2 is YSYEKL. The junction had 10 bases not matched to a gene; V was cut back by 1 base and J by 5 bases. Original data processing: By means of reference gene primer amplification, nucleated cell counts were estimated. Clones were sequenced by immunoSEQ multiplex PCR, and TCRdb holds only the in-frame ones, with some missing. V and J calls and clone size come straight from that table; D and trimming were deduced from the DNA. The sample contains tens of thousands of clones, roughly 86% of which appear only once. The sequence was collected from a human donor in a cohort sampled during active COVID-19. The genes are TRBV4-1 and TRBJ2-2; TRBD2 matches 7 bases. The source material was peripheral blood. This chain's CDR3 is CASSQVLGGSGTGELFF. Written as DNA, the CDR3 is TGCGCCAGCAGCCAAGTTCTGGGAGGGAGTGGAACCGGGGAGCTGTTTTTT.